The T cell receptor beta chain described here comes from a study of cytomegalovirus exposure and HLA in healthy donors. Trimming at V came to 4 bases and at J to 6 bases, leaving 7 bases not matched to a gene. This CDR3 is 14 amino acids long. Germline V gives CDR1 SGHDT, CDR2 YYEEEE. The PCR was carried out with 60 Vbeta primers and 13 Jbeta primers. Clones were read by immunoSEQ multiplex PCR, and TCRdb kept only the in-frame ones, dropping some. Found here are about 180,000 clones, around 83% of them singletons; the top ten hold about 1.3%. This TCR derives from a girl aged 2 to 9 in good health and CMV-seropositive. The chain couples TRBV5-6 to TRBJ1-2, with 9 positions matching TRBD1. Sequences were obtained from PBMCs. CDR3 coding DNA: TGTGCCAGCAGCCCCGGGACAGGGTGGGATGGCTACACCTTC. This gives the protein CASSPGTGWDGYTF. The full variable domain, its missing parts supplied by reference TRBV5-6 and TRBJ1-2, is DAGVTQSPTHLIKTRGQQVTLRCSPKSGHDTVSWYQQALGQGPQFIFQYYEEEERQRGNFPDRFSGHQFPNYSSELNVNALLLGDSALYLCASSPGTGWDGYTFGSGTRLTVV.